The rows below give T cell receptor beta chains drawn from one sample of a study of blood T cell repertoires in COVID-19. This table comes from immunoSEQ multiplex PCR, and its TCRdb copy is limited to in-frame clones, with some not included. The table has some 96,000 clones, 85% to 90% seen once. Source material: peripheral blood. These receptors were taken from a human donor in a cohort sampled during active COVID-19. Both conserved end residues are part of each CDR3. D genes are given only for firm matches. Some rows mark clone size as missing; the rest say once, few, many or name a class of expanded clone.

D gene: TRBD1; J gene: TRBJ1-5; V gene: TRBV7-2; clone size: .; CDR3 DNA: TGTGCCAGCAGCTTGGACAGGGGAGTCGTTCAGCCCCAGCATTTT; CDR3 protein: CASSLDRGVVQPQHF
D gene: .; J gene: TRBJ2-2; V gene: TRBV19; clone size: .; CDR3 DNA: TGTGCCAGTAGTAAGCAACAGGGAGAAACCGGGGAGCTGTTTTTT; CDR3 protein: CASSKQQGETGELFF
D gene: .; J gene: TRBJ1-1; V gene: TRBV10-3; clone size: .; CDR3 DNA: TGTGCCATCAGTGTGTTGGCAGAGAACACTGAAGCTTTCTTT; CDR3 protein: CAISVLAENTEAFF
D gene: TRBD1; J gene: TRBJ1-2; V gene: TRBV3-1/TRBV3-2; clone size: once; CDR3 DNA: TGTGCCAGCAGCCACCGAGGGGGCGATGGCTACACCTTC; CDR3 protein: CASSHRGGDGYTF
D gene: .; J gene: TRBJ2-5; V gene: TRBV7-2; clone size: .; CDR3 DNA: TGTGCCAGCAGCTCCTCCTCCGGACTCAGGACTCGGGAGACCCAGTACTTC; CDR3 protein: CASSSSSGLRTRETQYF
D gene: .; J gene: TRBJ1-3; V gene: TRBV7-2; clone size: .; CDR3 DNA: TGTGCCAGCAGTTGGACAGCTGGAAACACCATATATTTT; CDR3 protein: CASSWTAGNTIYF
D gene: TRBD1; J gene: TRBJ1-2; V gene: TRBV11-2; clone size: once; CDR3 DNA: TGTGCCAGCAGCCATTTCAGGCGACAGGGCGATGGCTACACCTTC; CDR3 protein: CASSHFRRQGDGYTF
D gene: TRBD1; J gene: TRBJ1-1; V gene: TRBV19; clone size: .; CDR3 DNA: TGTGCCAGTACCAGACAGGGGGCCCAACGGGGGGGCACTGAAGCTTTCTTT; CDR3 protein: CASTRQGAQRGGTEAFF
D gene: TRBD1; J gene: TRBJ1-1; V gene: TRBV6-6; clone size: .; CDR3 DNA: TGTGCCAGCAGTTACTCCCCGGGAGGGGGCCACACTGAAGCTTTCTTT; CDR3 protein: CASSYSPGGGHTEAFF
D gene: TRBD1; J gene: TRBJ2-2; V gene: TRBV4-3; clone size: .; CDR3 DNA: TGCGCCAGCAGCCATGTCCCTAAGGGGGCGGTCGACTCCGGGGAGCTGTTTTTT; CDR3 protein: CASSHVPKGAVDSGELFF
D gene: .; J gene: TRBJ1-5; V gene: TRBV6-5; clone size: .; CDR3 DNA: TGTGCCACCCTACTCGGGGGTGGCAATCAGCCCCAGCATTTT; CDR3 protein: CATLLGGGNQPQHF
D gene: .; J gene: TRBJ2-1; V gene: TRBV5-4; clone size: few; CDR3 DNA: TGTGCCAGCAGCTGGACAAATAACAATGAGCAGTTCTTC; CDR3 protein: CASSWTNNNEQFF
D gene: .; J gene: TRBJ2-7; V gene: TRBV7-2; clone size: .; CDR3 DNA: TGTGCCAGCAGCTTTGACCTAGCGAGCGGCGAGCAGTACTTC; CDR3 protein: CASSFDLASGEQYF
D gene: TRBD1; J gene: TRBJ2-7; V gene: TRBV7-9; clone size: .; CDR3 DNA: TGTGCCAGCAGCTTAGGGGACAGGGACTACGAGCAGTACTTC; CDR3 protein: CASSLGDRDYEQYF
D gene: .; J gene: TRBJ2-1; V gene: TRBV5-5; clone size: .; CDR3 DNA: TGTGCCAGCAGCTTGTGGTTGAGCTCCTACAATGAGCAGTTCTTC; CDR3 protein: CASSLWLSSYNEQFF
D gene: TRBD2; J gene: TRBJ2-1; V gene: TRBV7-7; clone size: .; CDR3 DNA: TGTGCTAGCAGCATGACTAGCGGGTACGGGGATGAGCAGTTCTTC; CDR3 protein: CASSMTSGYGDEQFF
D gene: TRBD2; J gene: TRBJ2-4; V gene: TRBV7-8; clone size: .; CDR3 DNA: TGTGCCAGCAGCTTAGCCCTTACTAGCGGGGGGGCCTATCGTAGAAACATTCAGTACTTC; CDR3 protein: CASSLALTSGGAYRRNIQYF
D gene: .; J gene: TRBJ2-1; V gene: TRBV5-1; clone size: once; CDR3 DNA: TGCGCCAGCAGCTTGGTGGTCTCAGGGGGGTACAATGAGCAGTTCTTC; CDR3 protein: CASSLVVSGGYNEQFF
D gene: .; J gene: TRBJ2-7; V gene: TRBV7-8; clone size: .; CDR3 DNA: TGTGCCAGCAGGAGGGGGACACCCACTGGGTCCTACGAGCAGTACTTC; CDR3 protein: CASRRGTPTGSYEQYF
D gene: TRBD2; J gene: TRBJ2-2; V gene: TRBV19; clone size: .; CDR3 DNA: TGTGCCAGTAGTAGCGGGGGGAACACCGGGGAGCTGTTTTTT; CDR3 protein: CASSSGGNTGELFF
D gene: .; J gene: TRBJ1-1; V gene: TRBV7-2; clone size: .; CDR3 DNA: TGTGCCAGCAGCTTCATGAACACTGAAGCTTTCTTT; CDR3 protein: CASSFMNTEAFF
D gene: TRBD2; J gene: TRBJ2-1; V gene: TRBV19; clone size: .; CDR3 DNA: TGTGCCAGTAGAGAAAGCGGGAGCTCCTACAATGAGCAGTTCTTC; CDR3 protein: CASRESGSSYNEQFF
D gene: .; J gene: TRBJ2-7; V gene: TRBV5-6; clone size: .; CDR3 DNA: TGTGCCAGCAGCTTGGACAGCCAAACCTACGAGCAGTACTTC; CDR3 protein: CASSLDSQTYEQYF
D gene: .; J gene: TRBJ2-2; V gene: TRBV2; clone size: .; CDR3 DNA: TGTGCCAGCAGCGTACAGGGGGGGAGCACCGGGGAGCTGTTTTTT; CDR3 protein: CASSVQGGSTGELFF
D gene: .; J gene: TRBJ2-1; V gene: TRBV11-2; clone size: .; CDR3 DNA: TGTGCCAGCAGCTTACGACTGATTTCCTACAATGAGCAGTTCTTC; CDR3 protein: CASSLRLISYNEQFF
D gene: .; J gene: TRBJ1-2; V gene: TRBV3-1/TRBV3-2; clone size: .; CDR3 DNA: TGTGCCAGCAGCCAAGAGGGCAGGCTTTGGGGCTACACCTTC; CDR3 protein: CASSQEGRLWGYTF
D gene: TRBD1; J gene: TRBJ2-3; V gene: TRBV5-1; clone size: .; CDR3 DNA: TGCGCCAGCAGCTTGACAGGGGGCGGCGCAGATACGCAGTATTTT; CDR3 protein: CASSLTGGGADTQYF
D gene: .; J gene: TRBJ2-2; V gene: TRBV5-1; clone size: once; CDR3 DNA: TGCGCCAGCAGCTTGGTGGGGGCTTCGAACACCGGGGAGCTGTTTTTT; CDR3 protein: CASSLVGASNTGELFF
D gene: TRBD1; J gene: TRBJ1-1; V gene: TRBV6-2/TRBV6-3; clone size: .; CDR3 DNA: TGTGCCAGCAGTGGCGGACAGGCTGGGAACACTGAAGCTTTCTTT; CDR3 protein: CASSGGQAGNTEAFF
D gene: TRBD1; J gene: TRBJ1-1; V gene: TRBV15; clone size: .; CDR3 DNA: TGTGCCACCAGCAGTCGGGACAGGGGCACTGAAGCTTTCTTT; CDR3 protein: CATSSRDRGTEAFF
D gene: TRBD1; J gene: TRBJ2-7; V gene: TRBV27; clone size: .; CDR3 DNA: TGTGCCAGCAGTTCGACAGGGCGCGAGCAGTACTTC; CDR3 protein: CASSSTGREQYF
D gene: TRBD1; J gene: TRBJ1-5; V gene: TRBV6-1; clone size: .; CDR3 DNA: TGTGCCAGCAGTGAAGAACCCACATCTTTAGGACAGGTAGGGAACAATCAGCCCCAGCATTTT; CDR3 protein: CASSEEPTSLGQVGNNQPQHF
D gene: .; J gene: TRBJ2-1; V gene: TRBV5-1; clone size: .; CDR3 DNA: TGCGCCAGCAGCTTGGTTATCGGGAAGGGAACAACTGAGCAGTTCTTC; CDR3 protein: CASSLVIGKGTTEQFF
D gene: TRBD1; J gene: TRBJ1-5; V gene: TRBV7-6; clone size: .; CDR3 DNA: TGTGCCAGCAGCTTAGTGGACAGGTCCCTCAATCAGCCCCAGCATTTT; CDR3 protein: CASSLVDRSLNQPQHF
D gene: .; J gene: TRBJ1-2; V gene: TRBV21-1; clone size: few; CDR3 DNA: TGTGCCAGCAGCAGCTCGGGAAACGCGAAGGGGGCGAGACCGGGCTACACCTTC; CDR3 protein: CASSSSGNAKGARPGYTF
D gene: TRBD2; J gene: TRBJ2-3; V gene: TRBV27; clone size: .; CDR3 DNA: TGTGCCTCCAGGACTAGTTCCCCCTTTGATACGCAGTATTTT; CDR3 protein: CASRTSSPFDTQYF
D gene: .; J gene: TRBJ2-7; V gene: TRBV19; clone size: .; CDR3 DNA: TGTGCCAGTAGCGAAAGGCCCTCTCTTAACAGGGAAACTACCTACGAGCAGTACTTC; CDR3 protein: CASSERPSLNRETTYEQYF